The 15 T cell receptor beta chains below all came from one sample that was sequenced in a study of blood T cell repertoires in COVID-19 (TCRdb year 2020). The library was prepared using the immunoSEQ multiplex PCR assay. TCRdb re-hosts the immuneACCESS table, in-frame sequences only. Its copies lack some clones; in the studies checked, an unresolved V gene accounts for under half of them, and the cause for the rest is not known. Across this sample there are 240,000 or so clones, with approximately 90% seen only once. The ten largest clones capture about 7% of the sample. The material sequenced was peripheral blood. The origin of the receptors is a man in his 60s who had recovered from COVID-19.

This chain joins TRBV6-5 and TRBJ2-5; 9 bases fit TRBD1. With V trimmed by 8 bases and J by 1 base, 5 bases remained unmatched. CDR1 MNHEY and CDR2 SVGAGI come from the germline V gene. The CDR3 runs 14 residues. The CDR3 DNA is TGTGCCAGCCGGAGACAGGGGGTCCAAGAGACCCAGTACTTC. Translating gives CASRRQGVQETQYF.

CDR3 residues: CASSLASGAHGYTF. DNA for the CDR3: TGCGCCAGCAGCTTGGCCTCAGGGGCTCATGGCTACACCTTC. V and J are TRBV5-1 and TRBJ1-2; D is possibly TRBD1 (6 bases). Germline lookup yields CDR1 SGHRS and CDR2 YFSETQ. Between the trimmed V and J ends, which lost 0 bases and 6 bases, there was a span of 12 bases. The CDR3 contains 14 residues.

The rearrangement uses TRBV7-9 and TRBJ2-5; no reliable D call. CDR3 length: 13 amino acids. The germline gives CDR1 SEHNR, CDR2 FQNEAQ (reference sequence). The ends were cut back, 3 bases at V and 2 bases at J, with 7 bases in the middle. The DNA for the CDR3 is TGTGCCAGCAGCTTCGGAGTTCAAGAGACCCAGTACTTC. Protein sequence: CASSFGVQETQYF.

The rearrangement uses TRBV5-6 and TRBJ2-7, with D tentatively TRBD1 (5 bases). Germline CDR1 and CDR2: SGHDT and YYEEEE. CDR3 length equals 15 residues. The CDR3 DNA follows: TGTGCCAGCAGCCCGCTTCCCCAGGGCTCCCACGAGCAGTACGTC. It translates to CASSPLPQGSHEQYV.

This CDR3 is CASSYDRLGRGYTF. In nucleotides, the CDR3 is TGTGCCAGCAGTTACGACAGACTAGGGAGAGGCTACACCTTC. The chain carries TRBV6-5 and TRBJ1-2, with a weak D call TRBD1 (5 bases). Trimming shortened V by 2 bases and J by 8 bases, and 15 bases separated the two germline ends. CDR3 size: 14 residues. Germline-derived CDR1 and CDR2 are MNHEY and SVGAGI.

The chain has TRBV27 and TRBJ2-1; 9 nucleotides match TRBD2. V shed 3 bases, J shed 1 base, and the junction held 4 bases outside the gene matches. Germline assignment: CDR1 MNHEY and CDR2 SMNVEV (reference sequence). There are 16 residues in the CDR3. CDR3 coding DNA: TGTGCCAGCAGTTTTGGCGGGGGGGCTTCCTACAATGAGCAGTTCTTC. Its protein product is CASSFGGGASYNEQFF.

The chain recombines TRBV28 with TRBJ1-6; 7 bases map to TRBD1. The germline V gene encodes CDR1 MDHEN and CDR2 SYDVKM. The junction had 9 bases not matched to a gene; V was cut back by 7 bases and J by 3 bases. The CDR3 totals 16 residues. This chain's CDR3 is CASTRQGSVYNSPLHF. CDR3 sequence (DNA): TGTGCCAGCACCCGACAGGGTTCCGTCTATAATTCACCCCTCCACTTT.

The rearrangement links TRBV24-1 to TRBJ1-2; 7 nucleotides agree with TRBD1. CDR3 length: 14 amino acids. V shed 3 bases, J shed 7 bases, and the junction held 7 bases outside the gene matches. The germline V gene encodes CDR1 KGHDR and CDR2 SFDVKD. DNA for the CDR3: TGTGCCACCAGTGATACGGACAGGAGGGCTGGCTACACCTTC. Translation: CATSDTDRRAGYTF.

V usage is TRBV27 and J usage is TRBJ1-1, with D unresolved. V was trimmed by 5 bases and J by 4 bases, leaving 14 bases between them. The CDR3 loop spans 14 amino acids. The germline V gene encodes CDR1 MNHEY and CDR2 SMNVEV (reference sequence). DNA for the CDR3: TGTGCCAGCAGTATCCAGCGGAGTGGCACTGAAGCTTTCTTT. Amino acid sequence: CASSIQRSGTEAFF.

V and J are TRBV6-6 and TRBJ2-2; 8 bases agree with TRBD1. CDR3 length: 14 amino acids. V lost 9 bases to trimming and J lost 6 bases; unmatched junction nucleotides: 9. The germline gives CDR1 MNHNY, CDR2 SVGAGI (reference sequence). The CDR3 loop is CASRTGINSGELFF. CDR3 sequence (DNA): TGTGCCAGTAGGACAGGGATCAATTCCGGGGAGCTGTTTTTT.

In its sample, this clone was seen once. The V and J genes are TRBV6-5 and TRBJ1-5; the D gene is possibly TRBD1 (6 bases). Per the germline V gene, CDR1 is MNHEY and CDR2 is SVGAGI. V gave up 8 bases and J gave up 2 bases, with 10 bases separating them. CDR3 length: 13 amino acids. The CDR3 loop reads CASAGAGNQPQHF. In DNA form, the CDR3 reads TGTGCCAGCGCGGGGGCAGGCAATCAGCCCCAGCATTTT.

The chain couples TRBV28 to TRBJ1-2; a possible D gene is TRBD1 (6 bases). The CDR3 extends over 14 amino acids. Per germline, CDR1 MDHEN and CDR2 SYDVKM. V was pared by 3 bases and J by 5 bases, with 13 bases between. This chain's CDR3 is CASSLSGARYGYTF. The CDR3 DNA is TGTGCCAGCAGTTTGTCAGGGGCGAGGTATGGCTACACCTTC.

The chain combines TRBV18 with TRBJ1-6; 12 nucleotides align to TRBD1. The CDR3 has 17 amino acids. In germline, CDR1 is KGHSH, CDR2 LQKENI. The J segment lost 6 bases and the V segment lost 3 bases, leaving 6 bases of the junction unmatched. The CDR3 sequence is CASSPIRDRGLNSPLHF. The CDR3 coding sequence is TGTGCCAGCTCACCCATCCGGGACAGGGGGCTTAATTCACCCCTCCACTTT.

This rearrangement joins TRBV11-2 to TRBJ1-3; TRBD1 might be the D (6 bases). CDR1 and CDR2 (germline): SGHAT, FQNNGV. Trimming shortened V by 2 bases and J by 3 bases, and 14 bases separated the two germline ends. The CDR3 runs 16 residues. The CDR3 coding sequence is TGTGCCAGCAGCTTATGGGGGGGCGCTTTTGGAAACACCATATATTTT. Its translation is CASSLWGGAFGNTIYF.

This CDR3 reads CASRGRIRGGDGYTF. CDR3 bases: TGTGCCAGCAGAGGCCGTATAAGAGGGGGCGATGGCTACACCTTC. The chain carries TRBV6-5 and TRBJ1-2, with 7 bases lining up with TRBD1. V lost 6 bases and J lost 6; bases outside the gene matches: 13. CDR1 is MNHEY and CDR2 is SVGAGI in the germline V gene. CDR3 length: 15 amino acids.